What follows describes a single T cell receptor (beta chain). Its specificity is not known. A much larger clone is a single base away; this may be a read error. Time point defined: newly diagnosed GD, antithyroid drugs for less than 3 months. RNA extracted from PBMCs served as the sequencing template. This entry belongs to a study of regulatory T cells in long-lasting Graves disease. The study, taken as a whole, reports: Among the persistent patients, fewer than 3,500 public clonotypes were shared, more than the approximately 970 shared among new patients. Favored usage of TRBV28, TRBJ1-2 and TRBJ2-5 was recorded in persistent disease.

Germline V CDR1 and CDR2: MGHDK, SYGVNS. This CDR3 comprises 12 residues. V was trimmed by 6 bases and J by 1 base, leaving 6 bases between them. TCR beta libraries were built with iRepertoire HTBI primers and Arm-PCR of CDR3 regions. From the multiplex PCR reads, TCRdb called clonotypes with MiXCR, one entry per CDR3 protein. The sample lists 350,000 to 500,000 distinct CDR3 sequences, approximately 15% occurring once. This same sample was also part of a study on T cells in Graves' hyperthyroidism and ophthalmopathy.

The sample was peripheral blood mononuclear cells (PBMCs), taken at new diagnosis, from a patient treated with antithyroid drugs. The clonotype was recovered from a woman in her fifties or sixties with Graves disease. The rearrangement links TRBV25-1 to TRBJ1-1; D unresolved. DNA for the CDR3: TGTGCCAGCAGGCTACAGAACACTGAAGCTTTCTTT. Translating it yields CASRLQNTEAFF.